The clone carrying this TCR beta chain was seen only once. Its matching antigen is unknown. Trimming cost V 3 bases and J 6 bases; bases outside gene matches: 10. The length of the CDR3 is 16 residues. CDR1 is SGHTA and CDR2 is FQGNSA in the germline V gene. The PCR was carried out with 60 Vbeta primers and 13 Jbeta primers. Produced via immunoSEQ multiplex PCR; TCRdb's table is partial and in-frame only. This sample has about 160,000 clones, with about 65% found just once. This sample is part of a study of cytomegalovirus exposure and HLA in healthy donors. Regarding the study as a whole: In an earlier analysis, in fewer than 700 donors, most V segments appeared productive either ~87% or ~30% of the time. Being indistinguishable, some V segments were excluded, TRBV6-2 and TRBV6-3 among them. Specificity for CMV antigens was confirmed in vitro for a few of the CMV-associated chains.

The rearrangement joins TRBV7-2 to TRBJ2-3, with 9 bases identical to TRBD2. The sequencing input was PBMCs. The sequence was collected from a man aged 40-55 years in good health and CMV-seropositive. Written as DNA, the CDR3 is TGTGCCAGCAGCTTGTCCTCCAGCGGGGGGAGGGATACGCAGTATTTT. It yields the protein CASSLSSSGGRDTQYF.